The present T cell receptor (beta chain) was sequenced within a study of shared T cell receptors in the human thymus. Using immunoSEQ multiplex PCR, the repertoire was profiled, and TCRdb retains in-frame clones only, with some absent. The sample holds hundreds of thousands of clones, approximately 89% seen once. Germline V gene sequence: CDR1 GTSNPN, CDR2 SVGIG (reference sequence). This CDR3 comprises 13 residues. Trimming removed 6 bases from V and 2 bases from J, with 13 bases in between. The sample was also linked to a second study, of human thymus T cells. From that study: During corrective heart surgery, resections were taken, and the thymus tissue came from them. Apparent bias marked the V and J gene usage of thymic and blood repertoires. Related studies found that unrelated individuals share highly overlapping thymic repertoires.

This TCR was recovered from a boy less than two years old with a congenital heart defect. The J gene is TRBJ2-5, the V gene TRBV30, with TRBD1 as a possible D gene (6 bases). Sequencing was performed on thymocytes. CDR3 in amino acids: CACRRTVQETQYF. The CDR3 coding sequence is TGTGCCTGCCGGAGGACAGTACAAGAGACCCAGTACTTC.